This TCR beta chain was obtained from a study of blood T cell repertoires in COVID-19. Some clones are missing from TCRdb's copy, which holds only in-frame ones; the method was immunoSEQ multiplex PCR. The sample has roughly 340,000 clones; 91% are singletons. Germline CDR1 and CDR2: SGHDN and FVKESK. V lost 0 bases, J lost 6 bases, and 10 bases stayed unmatched. This CDR3 has 16 residues. The sequenced sample consisted of peripheral blood. The chain carries TRBV14 and TRBJ2-7; 8 positions match TRBD1. This TCR came from a woman aged 18-35 years who had recovered from COVID-19. In DNA form, the CDR3 reads TGTGCCAGCAGCCAAGATAGCCAGGGGGCGGGGATCGAGCAGTACGTC. It codes for CASSQDSQGAGIEQYV.